Following are 29 T cell receptor beta chains from one sample sequenced in a study of cytotoxic CD8 clonotypes in ibrutinib-treated CLL. Profiled with immunoSEQ multiplex PCR; TCRdb holds only in-frame clones, not every one. Of 150,000 or so clones listed, about 84% are singletons. Source: PBMCs, taken after 36 months of ibrutinib treatment. The receptors derive from a human donor with chronic lymphocytic leukemia.

The V gene is TRBV28, the J gene TRBJ1-1, with D unresolved. The CDR3 totals 15 residues. V lost 7 bases to trimming and J lost 2 bases, with 17 bases between them. Germline values: CDR1 MDHEN, CDR2 SYDVKM. The CDR3 coding sequence is TGTGCCAGCATCCGAGGAGAGGGTCGCAACACTGAAGCTTTCTTT. Translation gives CASIRGEGRNTEAFF.

This chain uses TRBV11-2 with TRBJ2-7, with D unresolved. The V gene's germline CDR1 is SGHAT and CDR2 FQNNGV. This CDR3 comprises 11 residues. V was trimmed by 3 bases and J by 3 bases, leaving 3 bases between them. The CDR3 DNA sequence: TGTGCCAGCAGCTTTAGCTACGAGCAGTACTTC. This translates into CASSFSYEQYF.

The chain is built from TRBV10-3 and TRBJ1-1, with D maybe TRBD1 (6 bases). The CDR3 extends over 17 amino acids. The V gene lost 6 bases and the J gene lost 4 bases, with 24 bases spanning the gap. The germline V gene has CDR1 ENHRY and CDR2 SYGVKD. CDR3 in DNA: TGTGCCATCAGACCTGGGGCAGGGGCTACCAGGGTCACTGAAGCTTTCTTT. Amino acids: CAIRPGAGATRVTEAFF.

The CDR3 nucleotides read TGTGCCAGCAGTAAGGGACTAGTGGGCACCGGGGAGCTGTTTTTT. Protein sequence: CASSKGLVGTGELFF. This rearrangement joins TRBV2 to TRBJ2-2, with 8 bases aligning to TRBD2. Germline V gene data show CDR1 as SNHLY and CDR2 as FYNNEI. This CDR3 contains 15 residues. V lost 5 bases and J lost 4; bases outside the gene matches: 6.

The V call is TRBV21-1, the J call TRBJ1-5. TRBV21-1 is recorded as a pseudogene. This CDR3 is built from 18 residues. CDR3 in DNA: TGTGCCAGCAGCAAAGTGGGCGGAGCTAGGTGGGCGCATCAGCCCCAGCATTTT. This codes for CASSKVGGARWAHQPQHF.

The chain uses TRBV2 and TRBJ2-7; D is perhaps TRBD1 (5 bases). The V gene's germline CDR1 is SNHLY and CDR2 FYNNEI. This CDR3 is built from 14 residues. V lost 8 bases and J lost 2, with 16 bases in between. CDR3 in amino acids: CASGRDQGTYEQYF. The CDR3 DNA follows: TGTGCCAGCGGCAGGGATCAGGGTACCTACGAGCAGTACTTC. Combining the CDR3 with reference TRBV2 and TRBJ2-7 gives the whole variable domain EPEVTQTPSHQVTQMGQEVILRCVPISNHLYFYWYRQILGQKVEFLVSFYNNEISEKSEIFDDQFSVERPDGSNFTLKIRSTKLEDSAMYFCASGRDQGTYEQYFGPGTRLTVT.

The rearrangement uses TRBV13 and TRBJ1-1, with D possibly matching TRBD1 (5 bases). The germline V gene encodes CDR1 PRHDT and CDR2 FYEKMQ (reference sequence). V shed 0 bases and J shed 0 bases, with 8 bases lying between them. The CDR3 sequence is 15 residues long. The CDR3 here is CASSLGGLVNTEAFF. CDR3 in DNA: TGTGCCAGCAGCTTAGGGGGGCTTGTGAACACTGAAGCTTTCTTT. Complete variable domain (other parts from reference TRBV13 and TRBJ1-1): AAGVIQSPRHLIKEKRETATLKCYPIPRHDTVYWYQQGPGQDPQFLISFYEKMQSDKGSIPDRFSAQQFSDYHSELNMSSLELGDSALYFCASSLGGLVNTEAFFGQGTRLTVV.

This chain joins TRBV30 and TRBJ2-7; the D call may be TRBD1 or TRBD2 (5 bases each). V was pared by 5 bases and J by 4 bases, with 15 bases between. The CDR3 is made up of 13 amino acids. Germline V gives CDR1 GTSNPN, CDR2 SVGIG (reference sequence). The CDR3 is CAWARDGRYEQYF. CDR3 in DNA: TGTGCCTGGGCCCGGGACGGTAGATACGAGCAGTACTTC.

The V and J genes are TRBV11-2 and TRBJ1-6; D call uncertain. Trimming cost V 6 bases and J 1 base, with 4 bases left between them. The CDR3 runs to 13 residues. The germline V gene has CDR1 SGHAT and CDR2 FQNNGV. The CDR3 here is CASRESYNSPLHF. For the CDR3, the DNA is TGTGCCAGCAGAGAATCCTATAATTCACCCCTCCACTTT.

The rearrangement joins TRBV11-2 to TRBJ1-2; D unresolved. CDR1 is SGHAT and CDR2 is FQNNGV in the germline V gene. V lost 1 base to trimming and J lost 2 bases, with 11 bases between them. CDR3 length: 15 residues. The CDR3 DNA follows: TGTGCCAGCAGCTTAGGCCCAGACTCCAACTATGGCTACACCTTC. Its translation is CASSLGPDSNYGYTF.

This chain connects TRBV2 to TRBJ2-7, with D tentatively TRBD1 or TRBD2 (6 bases each). Trimming stripped 8 bases from V and 12 bases from J, with 17 bases between. The CDR3 extends over 11 amino acids. The germline V gene has CDR1 SNHLY and CDR2 FYNNEI. This chain's CDR3 is CASGGTRRVYF. CDR3 DNA: TGTGCCAGCGGGGGGACACGCAGGGTGTACTTC.

Written as DNA, the CDR3 is TGTGCCAGCAGTTACGGGGTGAGGGGAAACACCATATATTTT. Protein sequence: CASSYGVRGNTIYF. The chain has TRBV6-5 and TRBJ1-3; D gene ambiguous. The CDR3 sequence is 14 residues long. Trimming shortened V by 2 bases and J by 4 bases, and 9 bases separated the two germline ends. In germline, CDR1 is MNHEY, CDR2 SVGAGI.

The chain has TRBV15 and TRBJ2-5; D is unclear. The CDR3 totals 18 residues. Per the germline V gene, CDR1 is LNHNV and CDR2 is YYDKDF (reference sequence). The germline V and J ends were trimmed by 0 bases and 1 base, with 18 bases remaining between them. The CDR3 region is CATSRDLKVPTVQETQYF. The CDR3 region has the DNA TGTGCCACCAGCAGAGATTTAAAGGTCCCGACGGTCCAAGAGACCCAGTACTTC.

The gene calls are TRBV19 and TRBJ1-1; D remains unclear. V was trimmed by 3 bases and J by 6 bases, leaving 8 bases between them. Germline assignment: CDR1 LNHDA and CDR2 SQIVND (reference sequence). The CDR3 has 12 amino acids. CDR3 DNA sequence: TGTGCCAGTAGTATGCTCCAGGCTGAAGCTTTCTTT. It encodes CASSMLQAEAFF.

The chain links TRBV28 to TRBJ1-5; D uncertain. Germline CDR1 reads MDHEN; CDR2 reads SYDVKM. The V end lost 11 bases, the J end lost 0 bases, and 14 bases lay between the germline ends. This CDR3 has 14 residues. CDR3 in DNA: TGTGCCTCCCACTGGGGATATAGCAATCAGCCCCAGCATTTT. Its protein is CASHWGYSNQPQHF.

V gene TRBV10-3 combines with J gene TRBJ1-5; no clear D. V was cut by 0 bases and J by 0 bases, with 6 bases left in between. The CDR3 sequence is 15 residues long. The germline V gene encodes CDR1 ENHRY and CDR2 SYGVKD. The CDR3 reads CAISESNASNQPQHF. The CDR3 DNA is TGTGCCATCAGTGAGTCGAACGCTAGCAATCAGCCCCAGCATTTT.

J is TRBJ1-3 and V is TRBV27, with D maybe TRBD1 (5 bases). The ends were cut back, 5 bases at V and 0 bases at J, with 14 bases in the middle. CDR1 MNHEY and CDR2 SMNVEV come from the germline V gene (reference sequence). CDR3 size: 16 residues. As DNA, the CDR3 is TGTGCCAGCAGTCCAGGACACGGGAGCTCTGGAAACACCATATATTTT. It codes for CASSPGHGSSGNTIYF.

This clone was detected only a few times. The J gene is TRBJ1-4, the V gene TRBV15, with a weak D call TRBD1 (6 bases). V gave up 0 bases and J gave up 5 bases, with 10 bases separating them. Germline V gives CDR1 LNHNV, CDR2 YYDKDF (reference sequence). The CDR3 extends over 15 amino acids. CDR3 nucleotides: TGTGCCACCAGCAGAGATCGACAGGAGAATGAAAAACTGTTTTTT. It encodes CATSRDRQENEKLFF.

This chain uses TRBV7-2 with TRBJ2-7; 15 positions match TRBD2. Trimming at V came to 2 bases and at J to 10 bases, leaving 9 bases not matched to a gene. CDR1 and CDR2 (germline): SGHTA, FQGNSA. The CDR3 has 16 residues. Here the CDR3 DNA reads TGTGCCAGCAGCTTACGGCAGCCGGGACTAGCGGGAGGTCAGTACTTC. Translation: CASSLRQPGLAGGQYF. The full variable domain, rest sourced from reference TRBV7-2 and TRBJ2-7, is GAGVSQSPSNKVTEKGKDVELRCDPISGHTALYWYRQSLGQGLEFLIYFQGNSAPDKSGLPSDRFSAERTGGSVSTLTIQRTQQEDSAVYLCASSLRQPGLAGGQYFGPGTRLTVT.

This chain uses TRBV2 with TRBJ2-7; the match to TRBD2 covers 11 bases. This CDR3 is built from 15 residues. V shed 7 bases and J 4 bases; nucleotides not matched to a gene: 9. Per the germline V gene, CDR1 is SNHLY and CDR2 is FYNNEI. Here the CDR3 reads CASKRLAGLPYEQYF. The CDR3 nucleotides read TGTGCCAGCAAACGACTAGCGGGACTACCATACGAGCAGTACTTC.

This clone occurred once. The gene calls are TRBV11-3 and TRBJ1-6, with D possibly TRBD1 on 6 matching bases. V was shortened by 4 bases and J by 0 bases, with 13 bases between the two germline ends. Germline CDR1 is SGHNT and CDR2 is YENEEA. The CDR3 spans 17 residues. The CDR3, as DNA: TGTGCCAGCAGCTCCCCGGGACATGGCTCCTATAATTCACCCCTCCACTTT. Translated: CASSSPGHGSYNSPLHF.

The chain links TRBV18 to TRBJ2-1, with 7 bases matching TRBD2. Trimming at V came to 0 bases and at J to 3 bases, leaving 5 bases not matched to a gene. CDR3 length: 16 amino acids. Germline V CDR1 and CDR2: KGHSH, LQKENI. The DNA of the CDR3 is TGTGCCAGCTCACCACCGGCGGGAGACGTCTACAATGAGCAGTTCTTC. Translating it yields CASSPPAGDVYNEQFF.

The rearrangement joins TRBV5-1 to TRBJ2-7; TRBD1 aligns across 9 bases. CDR1 is SGHRS, CDR2 YFSETQ, per germline. The CDR3 totals 15 residues. V dropped 0 bases and J dropped 1; count of bases not matched to a gene: 2. CDR3 bases: TGCGCCAGCAGCTTGGGGACAGGGGCGTCCTACGAGCAGTACTTC. It yields the protein CASSLGTGASYEQYF.

The chain links TRBV7-9 to TRBJ1-1; D remains unclear. The CDR3 is 11 residues long. The ends were cut back, 5 bases at V and 10 bases at J, with 11 bases in the middle. The germline gives CDR1 SEHNR, CDR2 FQNEAQ (reference sequence). The CDR3 DNA reads TGTGCCAGCAGCCCGGGCCACGGAGCTTTCTTT. Residues: CASSPGHGAFF.

The CDR3 coding sequence is TGTGCCAGCAGCAGGGACAACACAGATACGCAGTATTTT. Residues: CASSRDNTDTQYF. This rearrangement joins TRBV5-4 to TRBJ2-3, with a tentative D call TRBD1 (6 bases). This CDR3 contains 13 residues. V lost 4 bases and J lost 2, with 8 bases in between. In germline, CDR1 is SGHNT, CDR2 YYREEE (reference sequence).

This clone was seen only once. The chain carries TRBV4-2 and TRBJ1-1; a weak D match, TRBD1 (5 bases). V lost 1 base and J 8 bases, leaving 5 bases between the germline ends. The CDR3 has 11 residues. The germline V gene has CDR1 LGHNA and CDR2 YNFKEQ. The CDR3 DNA reads TGTGCCAGCAGCCAAGGGGGGGAAGCTTTCTTT. Amino acid sequence: CASSQGGEAFF.

This clone is a singleton in its sample. The J gene is TRBJ2-7, the V gene TRBV4-1; no clear D. The CDR3 loop spans 17 amino acids. V was shortened by 0 bases and J by 1 base, with 16 bases between the two germline ends. The V gene's germline CDR1 is MGHRA and CDR2 YSYEKL. The CDR3 reads CASSQERSPPSSYEQYF. The DNA of the CDR3 is TGCGCCAGCAGCCAAGAGAGGTCCCCGCCTAGTTCCTACGAGCAGTACTTC.

This clone was counted a single time. The rearrangement joins TRBV7-6 to TRBJ2-7, with 9 bases lining up with TRBD2. This CDR3 contains 16 residues. CDR1 is SGHVS and CDR2 is FNYEAQ in the germline V gene. V gave up 1 base and J gave up 1 base; unmatched junction bases: 5. CDR3 residues: CASSLGNSGGSYEQYF. The CDR3 DNA sequence: TGTGCCAGCAGCTTAGGAAATAGCGGGGGATCCTACGAGCAGTACTTC. The full variable domain, with the rest looked up from reference TRBV7-6 and TRBJ2-7, is GAGVSQSPRYKVTKRGQDVALRCDPISGHVSLYWYRQALGQGPEFLTYFNYEAQQDKSGLPNDRFSAERPEGSISTLTIQRTEQRDSAMYRCASSLGNSGGSYEQYFGPGTRLTVT.

The chain links TRBV29-1 to TRBJ2-1, with 8 bases matching TRBD1. The CDR3 consists of 14 residues. V lost 7 bases and J lost 6; bases outside the gene matches: 11. Germline loops: CDR1 SQVTM, CDR2 ANQGSEA. CDR3 DNA sequence: TGCAGCGGACAGGGGAGTTGGGCCACCAATGAGCAGTTCTTC. Translating it yields CSGQGSWATNEQFF.